These 19 T cell receptor beta chains originate from one sample sequenced in a study of OX40 agonist ivuxolimab in advanced cancers. Libraries were prepared by immunoSEQ multiplex PCR; TCRdb keeps only in-frame clonotypes and omits some of them. The sample records about 110,000 clones, approximately 90% being singletons. The input for sequencing was CD4+ or CD8+ T cells sorted from blood, taken in a trial of the OX40 agonist ivuxolimab. The receptors shown here come from an adult with an advanced solid tumor such as melanoma, head and neck, liver or kidney cancer.

The V call is TRBV27, the J call TRBJ2-1; D is perhaps TRBD2 (6 bases). The CDR3 totals 14 residues. Germline V gene lookup returns CDR1 MNHEY and CDR2 SMNVEV (reference sequence). V lost 5 bases and J 9 bases, leaving 17 bases between the germline ends. For the CDR3, the DNA is TGTGCCAGCAGTGGAGGGTACCCCTTGGGTGAGCAGTTCTTC. Translated, it gives CASSGGYPLGEQFF.

CDR3 sequence (DNA): TGCGCCAGCACCCTTGAACCCAGACACACTGAAGCTTTCTTT. Amino acid sequence: CASTLEPRHTEAFF. This chain links TRBV5-1 with TRBJ1-1, with no clear D. The CDR3 covers 14 residues. Germline assignment: CDR1 SGHRS and CDR2 YFSETQ. V was pared by 6 bases and J by 3 bases, with 15 bases between.

The chain employs TRBV7-6 and TRBJ2-6; TRBD2 matches at 8 bases. The CDR3 sequence is 19 residues long. Germline-derived CDR1 and CDR2 are SGHVS and FNYEAQ. After removal of 3 bases from V and 4 bases from J, the junction contained 14 bases not matched to a gene. The CDR3 DNA reads as TGTGCCAGCAGCTTGCCGAGGCGGGGGGCCTTGGAAGGGGCCAACGTCCTGACTTTC. This gives the protein CASSLPRRGALEGANVLTF.

The chain recombines TRBV6-5 with TRBJ2-7, with TRBD1 as a possible D gene (5 bases). This CDR3 has 15 residues. Trimming stripped 8 bases from V and 6 bases from J, with 23 bases between. From germline, CDR1 is MNHEY and CDR2 SVGAGI. Here the CDR3 DNA reads TGTGCCAGCGCAGGGATTCAAGGTTTTTTGGGCGAGCAGTACTTC. Translated, it gives CASAGIQGFLGEQYF.

The chain carries TRBV7-6 and TRBJ2-1, with 10 bases matching TRBD2. Looked up from germline, CDR1 is SGHVS and CDR2 is FNYEAQ. The length of the CDR3 is 15 residues. J gave up 7 bases and V 5 bases, and 8 bases lay outside the gene matches. The CDR3 loop is CASSTSGGAGNEQFF. In nucleotides, the CDR3 is TGTGCCAGCAGCACCAGCGGGGGGGCCGGTAATGAGCAGTTCTTC.

Note on this clone: One junction end disagrees with the germline gene, perhaps due to a read error. V is TRBV19 and J is TRBJ2-3; TRBD1 might be the D (6 bases). From germline, CDR1 is LNHDA and CDR2 SQIVND (reference sequence). This CDR3 comprises 15 residues. DNA for the CDR3: TGTGCCAGTAGCATAGGGGGAGTCAGCACAGATACGCAGTATTTT. Its protein is CASSIGGVSTDTQYF.

The chain uses TRBV11-2 and TRBJ2-5; 7 nucleotides align to TRBD2. The CDR3 spans 15 residues. Germline CDR1 SGHAT, CDR2 FQNNGV. J gave up 2 bases and V 6 bases, and 9 bases lay outside the gene matches. The CDR3, as DNA: TGTGCCAGCAGACCTAGGTGGGGGGGGCAAGAGACCCAGTACTTC. It codes for CASRPRWGGQETQYF.

V is TRBV27 and J is TRBJ2-7; 7 bases map to TRBD1. The J segment lost 6 bases and the V segment lost 8 bases, leaving 7 bases of the junction unmatched. From germline, CDR1 is MNHEY and CDR2 SMNVEV (reference sequence). The CDR3 runs to 12 residues. CDR3 sequence reads: CASRNRGFEQYF. CDR3 sequence (DNA): TGTGCCAGCCGGAACAGGGGATTCGAGCAGTACTTC.

This chain uses TRBV9 with TRBJ2-2; D is tentatively TRBD1 or TRBD2 (6 bases each). V shed 10 bases and J shed 4 bases, with 17 bases lying between them. CDR3 size: 14 residues. Germline V gene data show CDR1 as SGDLS and CDR2 as YYNGEE. The CDR3 protein is CAARGGSPTGELFF. CDR3 nucleotide sequence: TGTGCCGCGCGAGGGGGGTCACCCACCGGGGAGCTGTTTTTT.

This clone was seen just once. The chain uses TRBV4-2 and TRBJ2-1; D ambiguous. The CDR3 consists of 13 residues. V was clipped by 5 bases and J by 9 bases, with 14 bases between them. CDR1 is LGHNA and CDR2 is YNFKEQ in the germline V gene. The CDR3 spells CASSSTSTLEQFF. CDR3 sequence (DNA): TGTGCCAGCAGCTCCACCTCCACGCTTGAGCAGTTCTTC.

The chain joins TRBV5-4 to TRBJ1-3; D may be TRBD1 (5 bases). The V and J ends lost 4 bases and 4 bases respectively, with 12 bases between them. The CDR3 runs to 14 residues. Germline V lookup: CDR1 SGHNT, CDR2 YYREEE (reference sequence). The CDR3 region is CASSVTQGGNTIYF. The CDR3 nucleotides read TGTGCCAGCAGCGTCACTCAGGGAGGAAACACCATATATTTT. Combining the CDR3 with reference TRBV5-4 and TRBJ1-3 gives the whole variable domain ETGVTQSPTHLIKTRGQQVTLRCSSQSGHNTVSWYQQALGQGPQFIFQYYREEENGRGNFPPRFSGLQFPNYSSELNVNALELDDSALYLCASSVTQGGNTIYFGEGSWLTVV.

The CDR3 nucleotides read TGTGCCAGCAGCCCGTTGGCAGGTATGAACACTGAAGCTTTCTTT. Its translation: CASSPLAGMNTEAFF. The J gene is TRBJ1-1, the V gene TRBV7-9; D gene unclear. Germline V gene data show CDR1 as SEHNR and CDR2 as FQNEAQ (reference sequence). V was trimmed by 5 bases and J by 0 bases, leaving 13 bases between them. The length of the CDR3 is 15 residues.

This clone was detected once. The chain combines TRBV2 with TRBJ1-5, with 7 bases that match TRBD1. The V segment lost 6 bases and the J segment 3 bases; nucleotides outside the gene matches: 5. Germline V gives CDR1 SNHLY, CDR2 FYNNEI. The CDR3 consists of 14 residues. CDR3 region: CASSRDRTNQPQHF. CDR3 sequence (DNA): TGTGCCAGCAGCCGGGACAGAACCAATCAGCCCCAGCATTTT.

The rearrangement joins TRBV14 to TRBJ2-3; 8 bases match TRBD2. Germline V gives CDR1 SGHDN, CDR2 FVKESK. J gave up 4 bases and V 3 bases, and 12 bases lay outside the gene matches. The CDR3 has 17 residues. DNA of the CDR3: TGTGCCAGCAGCCACCTTTCTGGTCGGGGGGGCGCAGATACGCAGTATTTT. This sequence encodes CASSHLSGRGGADTQYF. The full variable domain, its missing parts supplied by reference TRBV14 and TRBJ2-3, is EAGVTQFPSHSVIEKGQTVTLRCDPISGHDNLYWYRRVMGKEIKFLLHFVKESKQDESGMPNNRFLAERTGGTYSTLKVQPAELEDSGVYFCASSHLSGRGGADTQYFGPGTRLTVL.

V and J are TRBV10-1 and TRBJ1-1; D not resolved. This CDR3 has 12 amino acids. Germline CDR1 and CDR2: WNHNN and SYGVQD (reference sequence). The V gene lost 4 bases and the J gene lost 11 bases, with 14 bases spanning the gap. CDR3 DNA sequence: TGCGCCAGCAGTGGGGGAGGGAGTGATGCTTTCTTT. Translation gives CASSGGGSDAFF.

The chain couples TRBV2 to TRBJ2-1; D is unresolved. The CDR3 has 17 residues. Germline CDR1 SNHLY, CDR2 FYNNEI. Trimming took off 3 bases at V and 5 bases at J, with 20 bases between the two ends. The chain's CDR3 is CASSEFEQVGRNNEQFF. Here the CDR3 DNA reads TGTGCCAGCAGTGAGTTTGAGCAGGTCGGGCGAAACAATGAGCAGTTCTTC.

The rearrangement joins TRBV7-9 to TRBJ2-3; D not resolved. The ends were cut back, 2 bases at V and 4 bases at J, with 10 bases in the middle. CDR1 and CDR2 (germline): SEHNR, FQNEAQ (reference sequence). This CDR3 region has 14 residues. This CDR3 is CASSLWPSSDTQYF. The CDR3 DNA follows: TGTGCCAGCAGCTTATGGCCCTCGTCAGATACGCAGTATTTT.

The chain recombines TRBV2 with TRBJ1-2; maybe TRBD1 (6 bases). The germline V gene has CDR1 SNHLY and CDR2 FYNNEI. V lost 2 bases, J lost 5 bases, and 9 bases lay in between. The CDR3 totals 13 residues. Written as DNA, the CDR3 is TGTGCCAGCAGTGAAAGGGGGGGGTATGGCTACACCTTC. It yields the protein CASSERGGYGYTF.

The V and J genes are TRBV29-1 and TRBJ2-7; TRBD2 is a possible D gene (7 bases). V was pared by 7 bases and J by 0 bases, with 16 bases between. CDR3 size: 14 residues. Germline values: CDR1 SQVTM, CDR2 ANQGSEA. The CDR3 is CSAGGRGSSYEQYF. The DNA of the CDR3 is TGCAGCGCTGGGGGGCGGGGGTCCTCCTACGAGCAGTACTTC.